Listed here are 29 T cell receptor beta chains from one sample, sequenced in a study of CD4 and CD8 cells across lung adenocarcinoma regions. MiXCR was run by TCRdb on the PCR reads, yielding one entry per CDR3 protein. Of fewer than 9,500 distinct CDR3 sequences detected, 56% appear once; the ten largest clones hold about a quarter. Sequencing was carried out using CD4+ T cells from the center of a lung tumor. The origin of the receptors is a female donor with lung adenocarcinoma. The CD4 and CD8 labels of this study may be unreliable.

V and J are TRBV27 and TRBJ2-1; 7 positions match TRBD2. Losses at the gene ends were 1 base for V and 7 bases for J; bases not matched to a gene: 10. The CDR3 runs to 16 residues. Germline CDR1 reads MNHEY; CDR2 reads SMNVEV (reference sequence). CDR3 in amino acids: CASSLFAGGGGNEQFF. CDR3 sequence (DNA): TGTGCCAGCAGTTTATTTGCGGGCGGGGGAGGTAATGAGCAGTTCTTC.

The gene calls are TRBV7-2 and TRBJ2-1, with 9 nucleotides matching TRBD2. Germline CDR1 is SGHTA and CDR2 is FQGNSA. There are 15 residues in the CDR3. With V trimmed by 1 base and J by 6 bases, 4 bases remained unmatched. The CDR3 sequence: CASSLVAGVPNEQFF. In DNA, the CDR3 is TGTGCCAGCAGCTTAGTAGCGGGGGTCCCCAATGAGCAGTTCTTC.

The gene calls are TRBV27 and TRBJ1-1; D might be TRBD1 (5 bases). Germline CDR1 reads MNHEY; CDR2 reads SMNVEV (reference sequence). The CDR3 is 14 residues long. V was pared by 4 bases and J by 5 bases, with 14 bases between. The CDR3 here is CASSYNRGVTEAFF. In DNA, the CDR3 is TGTGCCAGCAGTTATAACAGAGGGGTTACTGAAGCTTTCTTT.

The rearrangement links TRBV10-2 to TRBJ2-3; D is perhaps TRBD1 or TRBD2 (5 bases each). The germline V gene has CDR1 WSHSY and CDR2 SAAADI. The length of the CDR3 is 15 residues. Trimming removed 5 bases at V and 2 bases at J, with 14 bases between. CDR3 region: CASSTTGRYTDTQYF. The CDR3, as DNA: TGCGCCAGCAGTACGACGGGACGGTACACAGATACGCAGTATTTT.

The chain carries TRBV6-5 and TRBJ1-1; no reliable D call. V dropped 2 bases and J dropped 3 bases, with 7 bases sitting between them. Germline loops: CDR1 MNHEY, CDR2 SVGAGI. This CDR3 comprises 13 residues. Here the CDR3 DNA reads TGTGCCAGCAGTTACAGTACTTACACTGAAGCTTTCTTT. It is translated as CASSYSTYTEAFF.

The chain links TRBV6-1 to TRBJ2-1, with D possibly TRBD2 on 6 matching bases. The germline CDR1 and CDR2 sequences are MNHNS and SASEGT. V was pared by 0 bases and J by 10 bases, with 16 bases between. This CDR3 is built from 15 residues. CDR3 sequence reads: CASSEAGGNPYEQFF. CDR3 DNA: TGTGCCAGCAGTGAAGCGGGCGGGAACCCCTACGAGCAGTTCTTC.

The J gene is TRBJ1-1, the V gene TRBV6-5; the match to TRBD1 covers 9 bases. The CDR3 has 15 residues. CDR1 is MNHEY and CDR2 is SVGAGI in the germline V gene. With 2 bases clipped from V and 1 base from J, the junction kept 2 bases outside the gene matches. CDR3: CASSYPGQGNTEAFF. In DNA form, the CDR3 reads TGTGCCAGCAGTTACCCGGGACAGGGGAACACTGAAGCTTTCTTT.

This chain connects TRBV6-5 to TRBJ2-4, with D perhaps assigned TRBD1 or TRBD2 (5 bases each). This CDR3 is built from 15 residues. Germline assignment: CDR1 MNHEY and CDR2 SVGAGI. V was clipped by 4 bases and J by 13 bases, with 23 bases between them. Written as DNA, the CDR3 is TGTGCCAGCAGTTCGGGGCTAGGGGCCAAAAACACGCAGTACTTC. Residues: CASSSGLGAKNTQYF.

This clonotype showed up just a few times. This rearrangement joins TRBV11-2 to TRBJ2-5, with 7 bases lining up with TRBD2. Judging by the DNA end, TRBJ2-7 fits better; the J call may be wrong. The CDR3 extends over 16 amino acids. Looked up from germline, CDR1 is SGHAT and CDR2 is FQNNGV. The CDR3 loop reads CASSRHGWEGIYEQYF. The DNA of the CDR3 is TGTGCCAGCAGCCGTCATGGGTGGGAGGGGATCTACGAGCAGTACTTC.

This clonotype ranks as large. The V gene is TRBV6-5, the J gene TRBJ1-6, with D maybe TRBD1 (6 bases). V gave up 0 bases and J gave up 5 bases, with 11 bases separating them. The CDR3 is made up of 16 amino acids. Per the germline V gene, CDR1 is MNHEY and CDR2 is SVGAGI. This CDR3 reads CASSYSAGVHNSPLHF. The CDR3 DNA follows: TGTGCCAGCAGTTACTCCGCAGGGGTCCATAATTCACCCCTCCACTTT.

For this clonotype: The junction departs from the called germline gene at one end, perhaps through a read error. The chain recombines TRBV7-2 with TRBJ2-3, with unresolved D. CDR3 size: 14 residues. Per the germline V gene, CDR1 is SGHTA and CDR2 is FQGNSA. DNA of the CDR3: TGTGCCAGCAGCCTTACATCCGGCACAAATACGCAGTATTTC. This sequence encodes CASSLTSGTNTQYF.

The CDR3 nucleotides read TGTGCCAGCCAGGACGTGATCACCGGGGCGCAGTATTTT. It codes for CASQDVITGAQYF. The V gene is TRBV6-1, the J gene TRBJ2-3; possible D gene TRBD2, 5 bases. V shed 8 bases and J shed 10 bases, with 19 bases lying between them. In germline, CDR1 is MNHNS, CDR2 SASEGT. The CDR3 consists of 13 residues.

The genes are TRBV6-1 and TRBJ1-2; tentatively, D is TRBD1 (5 bases). Trimming took off 6 bases at V and 3 bases at J, with 8 bases between the two ends. The CDR3 runs to 12 residues. Germline V CDR1 and CDR2: MNHNS, SASEGT. CDR3 sequence: CASSRDYYGYTF. The CDR3, as DNA: TGTGCCAGCAGCCGGGACTACTATGGCTACACCTTC.

The chain is built from TRBV6-1 and TRBJ2-3; either TRBD1 or TRBD2 may supply D (5 bases each). V shed 9 bases and J shed 5 bases, with 21 bases lying between them. Germline CDR1 is MNHNS and CDR2 is SASEGT. The CDR3 covers 15 residues. DNA of the CDR3: TGTGCCAGGGGTGCCGGGGCCGCTGTGGAAGATACGCAGTATTTT. It translates to CARGAGAAVEDTQYF.

This chain connects TRBV7-2 to TRBJ2-4; TRBD2 might be the D (7 bases). V lost 3 bases to trimming and J lost 7 bases, with 10 bases between them. The V gene's germline CDR1 is SGHTA and CDR2 FQGNSA. The CDR3 is 13 amino acids. This CDR3 is CASSLGGANIQYF. CDR3 nucleotide sequence: TGTGCCAGCAGCTTGGGGGGGGCTAACATTCAGTACTTC.

The chain links TRBV12-3 or TRBV12-4 to TRBJ2-1; TRBD1 matches 7 bases. The J call may be wrong; the DNA end is better matched by TRBJ2-7. The CDR3 totals 16 residues. CDR3: CASSFKWPGGSYEQYF. The CDR3 DNA is TGTGCCAGCAGTTTTAAGTGGCCAGGGGGCTCCTACGAGCAGTACTTC.

The rearrangement links TRBV6-1 to TRBJ1-4; D not resolved. This CDR3 has 11 residues. Trimming pared 6 bases from V and 5 bases from J, leaving 4 bases between. CDR1 is MNHNS and CDR2 is SASEGT in the germline V gene. The CDR3 nucleotides are TGTGCCAGCAGGCTCAATGAAAAACTGTTTTTT. It is translated as CASRLNEKLFF.

V usage is TRBV6-1 and J usage is TRBJ2-2; D is perhaps TRBD1 (5 bases). The closer fit of TRBJ2-3 to the DNA end suggests the J call may be wrong. The CDR3 totals 14 residues. CDR1 is MNHNS and CDR2 is SASEGT in the germline V gene. The CDR3 DNA reads TGTGCCAGCATCCAGGCTGCGAGCACAGGTGCGCAGTATTTT. Translated: CASIQAASTGAQYF.

The chain joins TRBV4-1 to TRBJ2-3; a weak D match, TRBD2 (6 bases). TRBJ2-5 matches the DNA end more closely, so the J call is doubtful. This CDR3 spans 14 amino acids. Germline CDR1 and CDR2: MGHRA and YSYEKL. CDR3 in amino acids: CASSPRLDGETQYF. Written as DNA, the CDR3 is TGCGCCAGCAGCCCGAGACTAGATGGTGAGACCCAGTACTTC.

Note on this clonotype: An end of the junction differs from the germline gene, which may be a read error. The rearrangement joins TRBV10-1 to TRBJ2-1; a possible D gene is TRBD1 (6 bases). The CDR3 runs to 14 residues. CDR1 and CDR2 (germline): WNHNN, SYGVQD (reference sequence). The CDR3 spells CAGSGGRAQGAKYF. DNA for the CDR3: TGCGCGGGCAGTGGGGGCCGTGCGCAAGGAGCGAAGTATTTC.

A note on this clonotype: Its ends do not fully match the called genes, so a read error is possible. The rearrangement uses TRBV27 and TRBJ2-3; D may be TRBD1 or TRBD2 (6 bases each). The CDR3 has 16 residues. The germline V gene encodes CDR1 MNHEY and CDR2 SMNVEV (reference sequence). The CDR3 DNA reads as TGTGCCAGCGGGGGGCGAGGAGGCGGTGACCCAGAGACGCAGTATTTC. It translates to CASGGRGGGDPETQYF.

This clonotype was counted once. This chain connects TRBV12-3 or TRBV12-4 to TRBJ2-5; a possible D gene is TRBD2 (5 bases). Trimming removed 1 base from V and 2 bases from J, with 14 bases in between. There are 16 residues in the CDR3. The CDR3: CASSLGTASYQETQYF. In DNA form, the CDR3 reads TGTGCCAGCAGTTTAGGGACGGCTAGCTATCAAGAGACCCAGTACTTC.

CDR3 in amino acids: CASSLDYSSTDTQYF. CDR3 bases: TGTGCCAGCAGCTTGGACTATAGTAGCACAGATACGCAGTATTTT. The J gene is TRBJ2-3, the V gene TRBV7-2, with D perhaps TRBD2 (6 bases). Germline assignment: CDR1 SGHTA and CDR2 FQGNSA. V was trimmed by 3 bases and J by 0 bases, leaving 10 bases between them. CDR3 size: 15 residues.

This clonotype showed up just once. The junction departs from germline at one end; a sequencing error may be responsible. The chain is built from TRBV6-1 and TRBJ2-4; tentatively, D is TRBD1 or TRBD2 (5 bases each). Germline assignment: CDR1 MNHNS and CDR2 SASEGT. The CDR3 covers 13 residues. Written as DNA, the CDR3 is TGTGCCAGGGGGGTGAGAGCCAAAAACACGCAGTATTTC. This translates into CARGVRAKNTQYF.

There are a few counts of this clonotype. The chain links TRBV30 to TRBJ2-1, with 8 bases that match TRBD1. Near its end, the DNA agrees better with TRBJ2-7, so the J call may be wrong. CDR3 size: 15 residues. From germline, CDR1 is GTSNPN and CDR2 SVGIG (reference sequence). The chain's CDR3 is CAWSGSRGRRGEQYF. CDR3 sequence (DNA): TGTGCCTGGAGTGGTTCCAGGGGGCGCCGGGGCGAGCAGTACTTC.

This clonotype appeared many times. This chain connects TRBV4-3 to TRBJ2-5; D is possibly TRBD1 (5 bases). The closer fit of TRBJ2-7 to the DNA end suggests the J call may be wrong. The CDR3 runs 14 residues. Per the germline V gene, CDR1 is LGHNA and CDR2 is YSLEER. Written as DNA, the CDR3 is TGCGCCAGCAGCCAAGAAGTGGGGCTCTACGAGCAGTACTTC. This sequence encodes CASSQEVGLYEQYF.

The chain has TRBV6-2 or TRBV6-3 and TRBJ2-1, with a weak D call TRBD2 (5 bases). The CDR3 runs to 15 residues. Germline CDR1 is MNHEY and CDR2 is SVGEGT. V lost 2 bases to trimming and J lost 4 bases, with 12 bases between them. The CDR3 sequence: CASSYEGRGYNEQFF. The CDR3, as DNA: TGTGCCAGCAGTTACGAAGGGAGAGGGTACAATGAGCAGTTCTTC.

This clonotype turned up a few times. The V gene is TRBV6-5, the J gene TRBJ2-1; D is unresolved. The CDR3 is 15 residues long. Germline CDR1 and CDR2: MNHEY and SVGAGI. The germline V and J ends were trimmed by 0 bases and 6 bases, with 12 bases remaining between them. The CDR3 DNA follows: TGTGCCAGCAGTTACTCGGCGGCGGTGGCCAATGAGCAGTTCTTC. It encodes CASSYSAAVANEQFF.

A word on this clonotype: Possible read error: a much larger clone is one base away. The CDR3: CASSLWTGSETRYF. The DNA for the CDR3 is TGTGCCAGCAGCCTTTGGACAGGGTCGGAGACCCGGTACTTC. The chain has TRBV14 and TRBJ2-7; 8 bases agree with TRBD1. The V segment lost 4 bases and the J segment 12 bases; nucleotides outside the gene matches: 14. There are 14 residues in the CDR3. Per germline, CDR1 SGHDN and CDR2 FVKESK.